A single sample gave rise to the 21 T cell receptor beta chains below, sequenced in a study of blood T cells in healthy people across ages. A second PCR, run for about 7 to 11 cycles, used a sample-barcoded 5' primer plus a J-beta primer mix. TCRdb independently ran MiXCR on the 5' RACE reads; one entry per CDR3 protein. In the table there are 1.5 million to 2 million distinct CDR3 sequences, under 30% of which are singletons. Sequencing was performed on blood. The receptors stem from a woman aged 30 to 39 in good health.

The rearrangement joins TRBV20-1 to TRBJ2-1; D gene uncertain. The CDR3 length is 14 residues. V was clipped by 3 bases and J by 4 bases, with 13 bases between them. Germline loops: CDR1 DFQATT, CDR2 SNEGSKA (reference sequence). CDR3 loop: CSASSRAPYNEQFF. The CDR3, as DNA: TGCAGTGCTAGCTCAAGGGCCCCATACAATGAGCAGTTCTTC.

This rearrangement joins TRBV18 to TRBJ2-1; 9 bases agree with TRBD2. CDR1 is KGHSH and CDR2 is LQKENI in the germline V gene. V gave up 3 bases and J gave up 0 bases; unmatched junction bases: 9. This CDR3 is 18 amino acids long. Here the CDR3 reads CASSPIPSGMGSYNEQFF. DNA of the CDR3: TGTGCCAGCTCACCGATCCCTAGCGGGATGGGCTCCTACAATGAGCAGTTCTTC.

As for this clonotype: Germline and junction disagree at one end, which may indicate a read error. The genes are TRBV9 and TRBJ1-5; 8 bases are shared with TRBD1. Germline V gene sequence: CDR1 SGDLS, CDR2 YYNGEE. The CDR3 spans 16 residues. The CDR3, as DNA: TGTGCCAGCAGCCCCCGAGGGGACAGGACCAATCTGCCCCAGCATTTT. Its translation: CASSPRGDRTNLPQHF.

A few counts support this clonotype. This chain links TRBV7-2 with TRBJ2-1, with D maybe TRBD2 (6 bases). From germline, CDR1 is SGHTA and CDR2 FQGNSA. With 0 bases removed from V and 8 bases from J, the gap between germline ends came to 11 bases. The CDR3 has 14 residues. The CDR3 here is CASSLAIGSYEQFF. The CDR3 DNA is TGTGCCAGCAGCTTAGCGATCGGGAGTTATGAGCAGTTCTTC.

This clonotype was found a few times. This may be a read error, as it is one base from a much larger clone. V gene TRBV10-3 combines with J gene TRBJ2-4, with D perhaps matching TRBD1 (5 bases). The germline V gene encodes CDR1 ENHRY and CDR2 SYGVKD. V lost 6 bases to trimming and J lost 13 bases, with 19 bases between them. The CDR3 covers 13 residues. CDR3 region: CAISPTGNNEQYF. The CDR3 DNA reads as TGTGCCATCAGCCCCACAGGAAACAATGAGCAGTACTTC.

The CDR3 region is CASSTEGRTDTQYF. For the CDR3, the DNA is TGTGCCAGCAGCACGGAGGGCCGGACAGATACGCAGTATTTT. This chain connects TRBV7-2 to TRBJ2-3; D may be TRBD2 (6 bases). Germline V lookup: CDR1 SGHTA, CDR2 FQGNSA. This CDR3 has 14 amino acids. V lost 5 bases and J lost 3, with 12 bases in between.

J is TRBJ2-1 and V is TRBV20-1; 7 bases map to TRBD1. The V gene end was trimmed by 6 bases and the J gene end by 2 bases; junction bases not matched to a gene: 10. Germline V gene data show CDR1 as DFQATT and CDR2 as SNEGSKA (reference sequence). The CDR3 spans 15 residues. The CDR3 region has the DNA TGCAGTGCCCTCGACAGACAGGGTGCCTACAATGAGCAGTTCTTC. It yields the protein CSALDRQGAYNEQFF.

This chain links TRBV3-1 with TRBJ1-1; D call uncertain. This CDR3 spans 11 amino acids. In germline, CDR1 is LGHDT, CDR2 YNNKEL (reference sequence). The ends were cut back, 3 bases at V and 5 bases at J, with 4 bases in the middle. The CDR3 DNA reads TGTGCCAGCAGCCACGCTACTGAAGCTTTCTTT. This gives the protein CASSHATEAFF.

Many counts were recorded for this clonotype. The J gene is TRBJ2-1, the V gene TRBV6-4; 15 bases align to TRBD2. The CDR3 runs 14 residues. The V gene end was trimmed by 6 bases and the J gene end by 7 bases; junction bases not matched to a gene: 1. Germline V gene lookup returns CDR1 MRHNA and CDR2 SNTAGT. The CDR3 sequence is CASRGLAGGNEQFF. The DNA for the CDR3 is TGTGCCAGCAGGGGACTAGCGGGGGGAAATGAGCAGTTCTTC.

V usage is TRBV2 and J usage is TRBJ1-1, with 9 bases identical to TRBD1. Germline V gene data show CDR1 as SNHLY and CDR2 as FYNNEI. V shed 4 bases, J shed 5 bases, and the junction held 5 bases outside the gene matches. CDR3 size: 14 residues. The CDR3 loop reads CASSARTGETEAFF. The DNA of the CDR3 is TGTGCCAGCAGTGCAAGGACAGGGGAAACTGAAGCTTTCTTT.

The genes are TRBV6-1 and TRBJ2-5, with D possibly being TRBD1 (6 bases). V lost 4 bases, J lost 5 bases, and 14 bases lay in between. The CDR3 sequence is 14 residues long. Germline CDR1 reads MNHNS; CDR2 reads SASEGT. CDR3 in DNA: TGTGCCAGCAGTGCCTACAGGGAGCGGGAGACCCAGTACTTC. Residues: CASSAYRERETQYF.

In the case of this clonotype: A much larger clone differs by one base, so this may be a read error. V is TRBV12-3 or TRBV12-4 and J is TRBJ2-4; D assignment may be TRBD1 or TRBD2 (6 bases each). V was pared by 3 bases and J by 13 bases, with 19 bases between. CDR3 length: 14 residues. CDR3 sequence: CASSLGGWDNEQYF. In DNA, the CDR3 is TGTGCCAGCAGTTTGGGGGGTTGGGACAATGAGCAGTACTTC.

Only a few counts were recorded for this clonotype. This rearrangement joins TRBV2 to TRBJ2-1, with 9 positions matching TRBD2. CDR1 and CDR2 (germline): SNHLY, FYNNEI. Trimming removed 8 bases from V and 6 bases from J; junction bases left unmatched: 8. CDR3 length: 14 amino acids. The CDR3 nucleotides read TGTGCCAGCCGGAGGGGCGGGGGGGTCAATGAGCAGTTCTTC. It yields the protein CASRRGGGVNEQFF.

The chain recombines TRBV28 with TRBJ2-5; TRBD2 might be the D (6 bases). V lost 3 bases to trimming and J lost 7 bases, with 12 bases between them. CDR1 MDHEN and CDR2 SYDVKM come from the germline V gene. There are 13 residues in the CDR3. The CDR3 DNA follows: TGTGCCAGCAGTTTTTCCGGTAGCGGGACCCAGTACTTC. It yields the protein CASSFSGSGTQYF.

This clonotype came up a few times. J is TRBJ2-1 and V is TRBV20-1, with 9 bases lining up with TRBD2. Per germline, CDR1 DFQATT and CDR2 SNEGSKA (reference sequence). V lost 0 bases to trimming and J lost 5 bases; unmatched junction nucleotides: 5. CDR3 length equals 15 residues. DNA for the CDR3: TGCAGTGCTAGAGATTGGTTAGCGGGGGACAATGAGCAGTTCTTC. It translates to CSARDWLAGDNEQFF.

This clonotype has a handful of counts. The rearrangement links TRBV12-3 or TRBV12-4 to TRBJ2-3; 8 bases fit TRBD2. The V and J ends lost 3 bases and 4 bases, in that order; junction bases with no gene match: 6. The CDR3 is 15 residues long. Here the CDR3 reads CASSFSGGLPDTQYF. CDR3 nucleotides: TGTGCCAGCAGTTTTTCGGGGGGGCTCCCAGATACGCAGTATTTT.

This clonotype has at least ten counts. The chain joins TRBV5-1 to TRBJ2-1; D perhaps matches TRBD2 (5 bases). Germline CDR1 is SGHRS and CDR2 is YFSETQ. Trimming stripped 4 bases from V and 0 bases from J, with 11 bases between. The CDR3 consists of 15 residues. In DNA, the CDR3 is TGCGCCAGCAGCCCGGACTCGAACTCCTACAATGAGCAGTTCTTC. Protein: CASSPDSNSYNEQFF.

As regards this clonotype: At one of its ends the junction is not consistent with the germline gene, which may arise from a read error. V and J are TRBV20-1 and TRBJ1-2; D call uncertain. There are 14 residues in the CDR3. The germline V gene has CDR1 DFQATT and CDR2 SNEGSKA (reference sequence). The DNA for the CDR3 is TGCAGTGCTAGTATAGGGTTAGAGGACTATGACTACACCTTC. It encodes CSASIGLEDYDYTF.

The CDR3 region is CASSSLHYSGAFTDTQYF. CDR3 coding DNA: TGTGCCAGCAGCTCGCTCCACTATAGCGGGGCTTTCACAGATACGCAGTATTTT. This chain links TRBV7-9 with TRBJ2-3, with TRBD2 matching over 8 bases. The CDR3 runs to 18 residues. Germline trimming cut 4 bases from V and 2 bases from J; bases unmatched to any gene: 14. Germline CDR1 SEHNR, CDR2 FQNEAQ (reference sequence). Combining the CDR3 with reference TRBV7-9 and TRBJ2-3 gives the whole variable domain DTGVSQNPRHKITKRGQNVTFRCDPISEHNRLYWYRQTLGQGPEFLTYFQNEAQLEKSRLLSDRFSAERPKGSFSTLEIQRTEQGDSAMYLCASSSLHYSGAFTDTQYFGPGTRLTVL.

A note on this clonotype: The junction does not match germline at one end; this may be a read error. J is TRBJ1-4 and V is TRBV5-1, with TRBD1 matching over 7 bases. The CDR3 runs to 15 residues. CDR1 and CDR2 (germline): SGHRS, YFSETQ. The CDR3 DNA is TGCGCCAGCAGCTTGATGACAGGGAATAATGAAGAACTGTTTTTT. The encoded protein is CASSLMTGNNEELFF.

Of note for this clonotype: This clone may be a read error of a much larger clone one base away. The V gene is TRBV12-3 or TRBV12-4, the J gene TRBJ2-4, with TRBD1 matching 8 bases. V shed 5 bases, J shed 15 bases, and the junction held 15 bases outside the gene matches. This CDR3 is 14 amino acids long. The CDR3 region is CASSIRTGRYERYF. CDR3 nucleotides: TGTGCCAGCAGTATCCGGACAGGGAGGTACGAGCGGTACTTC.